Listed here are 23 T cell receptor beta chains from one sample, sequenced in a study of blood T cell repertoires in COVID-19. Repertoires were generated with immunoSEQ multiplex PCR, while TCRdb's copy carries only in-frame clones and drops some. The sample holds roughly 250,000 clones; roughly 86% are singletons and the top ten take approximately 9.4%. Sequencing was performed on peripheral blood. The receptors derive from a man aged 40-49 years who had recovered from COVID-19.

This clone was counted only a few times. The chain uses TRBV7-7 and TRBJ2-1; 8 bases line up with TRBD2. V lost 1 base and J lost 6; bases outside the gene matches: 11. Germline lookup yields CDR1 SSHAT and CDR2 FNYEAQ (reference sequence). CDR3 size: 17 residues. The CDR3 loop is CASSLEPSGPYVNEQFF. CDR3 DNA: TGTGCCAGCAGCTTAGAACCTAGCGGGCCCTATGTCAATGAGCAGTTCTTC.

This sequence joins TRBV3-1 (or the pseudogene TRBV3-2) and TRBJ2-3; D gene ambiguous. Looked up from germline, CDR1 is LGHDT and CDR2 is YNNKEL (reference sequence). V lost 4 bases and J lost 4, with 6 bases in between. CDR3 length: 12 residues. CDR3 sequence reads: CASSPHPDTQYF. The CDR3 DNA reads TGTGCCAGCAGCCCCCATCCAGATACGCAGTATTTT.

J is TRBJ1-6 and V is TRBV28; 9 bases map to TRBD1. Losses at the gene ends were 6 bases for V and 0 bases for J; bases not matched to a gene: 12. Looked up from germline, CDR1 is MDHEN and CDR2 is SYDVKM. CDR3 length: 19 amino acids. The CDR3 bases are TGTGCCAGCAGCCAAAACCGGGACAGGGATAGCTCCTATAATTCACCCCTCCACTTT. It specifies CASSQNRDRDSSYNSPLHF.

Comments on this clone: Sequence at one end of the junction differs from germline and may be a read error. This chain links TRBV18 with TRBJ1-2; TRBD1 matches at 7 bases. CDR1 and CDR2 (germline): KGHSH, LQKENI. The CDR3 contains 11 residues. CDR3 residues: CASSPPEQGYF. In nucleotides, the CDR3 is TGTGCCAGCTCACCACCGGAACAGGGGTACTTC. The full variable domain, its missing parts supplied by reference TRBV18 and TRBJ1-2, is NAGVMQNPRHLVRRRGQEARLRCSPMKGHSHVYWYRQLPEEGLKFMVYLQKENIIDESGMPKERFSAEFPKEGPSILRIQQVVRGDSAAYFCASSPPEQGYFGSGTRLTVV.

The CDR3 protein is CSATVTNEKLFF. The CDR3 DNA follows: TGCAGCGCGACAGTTACAAATGAAAAACTGTTTTTT. V gene TRBV29-1 combines with J gene TRBJ1-4; possible D gene TRBD1, 5 bases. The CDR3 sequence is 12 residues long. The V and J ends lost 7 bases and 5 bases respectively, with 11 bases between them. The germline CDR1 and CDR2 sequences are SQVTM and ANQGSEA.

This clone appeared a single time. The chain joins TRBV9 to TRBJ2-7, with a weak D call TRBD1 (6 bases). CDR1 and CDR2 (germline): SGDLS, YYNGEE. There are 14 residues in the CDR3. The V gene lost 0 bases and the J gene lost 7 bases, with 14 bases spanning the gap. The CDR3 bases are TGTGCCAGCAGCGTAGGACCAGGGGCAGGGGAGCAGTACTTC. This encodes CASSVGPGAGEQYF.

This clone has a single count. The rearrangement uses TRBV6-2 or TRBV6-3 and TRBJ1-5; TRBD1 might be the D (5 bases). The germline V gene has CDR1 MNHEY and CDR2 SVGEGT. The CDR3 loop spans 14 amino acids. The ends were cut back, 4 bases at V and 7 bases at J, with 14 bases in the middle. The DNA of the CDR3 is TGTGCCAGCAGTTTTGAAGCCGGGGGGCAGCCCCAGCATTTT. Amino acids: CASSFEAGGQPQHF.

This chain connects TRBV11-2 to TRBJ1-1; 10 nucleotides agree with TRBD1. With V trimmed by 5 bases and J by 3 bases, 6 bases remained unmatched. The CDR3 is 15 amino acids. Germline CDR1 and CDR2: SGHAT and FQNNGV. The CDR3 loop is CASSARDRGDTEAFF. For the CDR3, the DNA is TGTGCCAGCAGCGCCCGGGACAGGGGAGACACTGAAGCTTTCTTT.

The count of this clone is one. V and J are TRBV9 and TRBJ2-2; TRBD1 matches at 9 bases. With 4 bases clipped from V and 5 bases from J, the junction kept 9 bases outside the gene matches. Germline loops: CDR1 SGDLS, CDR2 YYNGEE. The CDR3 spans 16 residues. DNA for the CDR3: TGTGCCAGCAGCAGTGGACAGGGGCGGTGGACCGGGGAGCTGTTTTTT. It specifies CASSSGQGRWTGELFF.

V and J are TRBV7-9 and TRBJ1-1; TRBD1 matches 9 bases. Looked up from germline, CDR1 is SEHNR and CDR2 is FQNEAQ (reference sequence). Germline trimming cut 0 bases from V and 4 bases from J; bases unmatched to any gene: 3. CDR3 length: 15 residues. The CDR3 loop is CASSLARQGGTEAFF. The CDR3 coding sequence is TGTGCCAGCAGCTTAGCGAGACAGGGGGGCACTGAAGCTTTCTTT.

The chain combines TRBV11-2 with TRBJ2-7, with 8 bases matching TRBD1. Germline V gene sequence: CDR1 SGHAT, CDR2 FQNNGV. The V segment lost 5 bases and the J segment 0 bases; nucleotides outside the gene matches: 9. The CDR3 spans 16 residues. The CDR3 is CASSPRPGQASYEQYF. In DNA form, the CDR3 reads TGTGCCAGCAGCCCCCGACCGGGACAGGCCTCCTACGAGCAGTACTTC.

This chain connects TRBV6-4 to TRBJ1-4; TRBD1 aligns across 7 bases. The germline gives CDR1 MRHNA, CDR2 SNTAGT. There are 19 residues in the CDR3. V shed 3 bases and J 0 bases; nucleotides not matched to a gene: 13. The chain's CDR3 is CASSEWDSALVATNEKLFF. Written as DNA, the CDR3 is TGTGCCAGCAGTGAGTGGGACAGCGCCTTAGTTGCAACTAATGAAAAACTGTTTTTT.

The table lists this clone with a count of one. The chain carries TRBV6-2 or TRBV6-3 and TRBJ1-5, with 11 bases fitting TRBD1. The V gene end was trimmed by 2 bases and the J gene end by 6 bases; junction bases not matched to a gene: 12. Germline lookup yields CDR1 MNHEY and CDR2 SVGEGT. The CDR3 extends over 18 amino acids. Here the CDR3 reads CASSYHRQDRGRVQPQHF. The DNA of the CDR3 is TGTGCCAGCAGTTACCACCGCCAGGACAGGGGGCGGGTTCAGCCCCAGCATTTT.

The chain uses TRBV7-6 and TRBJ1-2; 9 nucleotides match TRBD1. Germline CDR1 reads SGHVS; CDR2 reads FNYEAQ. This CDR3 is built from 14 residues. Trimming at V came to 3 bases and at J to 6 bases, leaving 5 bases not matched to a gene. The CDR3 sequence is CASSLGQGGNGYTF. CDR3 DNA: TGTGCCAGCAGCTTGGGACAGGGCGGGAATGGCTACACCTTC. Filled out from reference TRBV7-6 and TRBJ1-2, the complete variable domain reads GAGVSQSPRYKVTKRGQDVALRCDPISGHVSLYWYRQALGQGPEFLTYFNYEAQQDKSGLPNDRFSAERPEGSISTLTIQRTEQRDSAMYRCASSLGQGGNGYTFGSGTRLTVV.

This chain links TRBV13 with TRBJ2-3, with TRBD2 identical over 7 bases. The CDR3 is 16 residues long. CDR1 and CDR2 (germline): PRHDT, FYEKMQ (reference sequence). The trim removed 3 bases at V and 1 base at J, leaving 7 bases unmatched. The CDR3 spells CASSLSGVSRTDTQYF. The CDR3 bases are TGTGCCAGCAGCTTGAGCGGGGTCAGCCGCACAGATACGCAGTATTTT.

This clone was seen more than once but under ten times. CDR3 bases: TGTGCCAGCAGTTTATGGGCCGTGAACACTGAAGCTTTCTTT. It encodes CASSLWAVNTEAFF. This chain connects TRBV27 to TRBJ1-1; D unresolved. V lost 1 base and J 0 bases, leaving 6 bases between the germline ends. The CDR3 has 14 residues. Germline CDR1 is MNHEY and CDR2 is SMNVEV (reference sequence).

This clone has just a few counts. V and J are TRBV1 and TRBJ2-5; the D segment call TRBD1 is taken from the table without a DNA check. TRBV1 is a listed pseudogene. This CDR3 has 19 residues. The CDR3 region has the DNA TGCACCAGCAGCCAAGATCGTAATAGGGGGTCTGGTAGTGAGGAGACCCAGTACTTC. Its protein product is CTSSQDRNRGSGSEETQYF.

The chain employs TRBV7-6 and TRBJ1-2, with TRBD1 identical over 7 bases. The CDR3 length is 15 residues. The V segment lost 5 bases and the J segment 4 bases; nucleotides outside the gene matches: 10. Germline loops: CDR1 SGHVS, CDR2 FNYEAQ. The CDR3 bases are TGTGCCAGCAGCCCCACCCGACAGGGCAGCTATGGCTACACCTTC. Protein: CASSPTRQGSYGYTF.

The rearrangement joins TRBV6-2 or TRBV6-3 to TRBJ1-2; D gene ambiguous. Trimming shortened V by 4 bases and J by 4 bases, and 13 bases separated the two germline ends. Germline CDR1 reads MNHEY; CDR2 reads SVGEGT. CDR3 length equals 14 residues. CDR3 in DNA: TGTGCCAGCAGTTCAGACGGGAGACTCTATGGCTACACCTTC. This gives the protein CASSSDGRLYGYTF.

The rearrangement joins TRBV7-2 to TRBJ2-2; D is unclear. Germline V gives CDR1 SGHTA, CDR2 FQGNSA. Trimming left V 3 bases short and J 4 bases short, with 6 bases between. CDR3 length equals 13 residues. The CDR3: CASSFSITGELFF. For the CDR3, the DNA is TGTGCCAGCAGCTTTTCAATCACCGGGGAGCTGTTTTTT.

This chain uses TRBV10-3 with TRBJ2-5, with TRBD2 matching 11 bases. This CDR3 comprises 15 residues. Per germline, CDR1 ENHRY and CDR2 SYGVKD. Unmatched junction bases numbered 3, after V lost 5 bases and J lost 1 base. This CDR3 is CAISLLAGAQETQYF. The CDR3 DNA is TGTGCCATCAGTCTACTAGCGGGGGCCCAAGAGACCCAGTACTTC.

CDR3 in DNA: TGTGCCAGCAGCTCAGCCCAACAGGGAAGTAAGCAGTACTTC. Translating gives CASSSAQQGSKQYF. V gene TRBV7-2 combines with J gene TRBJ2-7; D is possibly TRBD1 (6 bases). The V gene's germline CDR1 is SGHTA and CDR2 FQGNSA. The CDR3 totals 14 residues. V lost 4 bases and J 8 bases, leaving 18 bases between the germline ends.

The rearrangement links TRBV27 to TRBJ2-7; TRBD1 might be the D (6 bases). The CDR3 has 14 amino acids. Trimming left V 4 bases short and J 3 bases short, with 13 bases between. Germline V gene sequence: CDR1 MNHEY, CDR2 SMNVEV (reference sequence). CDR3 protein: CASSSQGSIYEQYF. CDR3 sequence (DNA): TGTGCCAGCAGTTCACAGGGTTCGATCTACGAGCAGTACTTC.